Below, 4 T cell receptor beta chains from the same sample are listed, as sequenced in a study of chemoradiotherapy in HPV16-positive cancers. Profiled with immunoSEQ multiplex PCR; TCRdb holds only in-frame clones, not every one. The sample gives about 7,900 clones, approximately 71% of which show up once; around 8.5% is in the top ten. This sample was taken from a patient who underwent chemoradiotherapy. The source of these receptors is a human donor with HPV-associated anogenital cancer.

The rearrangement uses TRBV7-2 and TRBJ2-1, with a possible D match to TRBD1 (6 bases). CDR3 length equals 14 residues. The germline CDR1 and CDR2 sequences are SGHTA and FQGNSA. V lost 4 bases, J lost 6 bases, and 13 bases lay in between. The CDR3 nucleotides are TGTGCCAGCAGCTCTCAAGACAGGACCAATGAGCAGTTCTTC. It encodes CASSSQDRTNEQFF.

This rearrangement joins TRBV27 to TRBJ1-1, with D perhaps matching TRBD1 (5 bases). The CDR3 totals 13 residues. Germline values: CDR1 MNHEY, CDR2 SMNVEV (reference sequence). Trimming cost V 2 bases and J 13 bases, with 17 bases left between them. CDR3 sequence (DNA): TGTGCCAGCAGTTTAGGGACCTCAGGGATGCTTTTCTTT. It encodes CASSLGTSGMLFF.

The gene calls are TRBV29-1 and TRBJ2-7; possibly TRBD2 for D (5 bases). V lost 0 bases and J 5 bases, leaving 11 bases between the germline ends. Germline CDR1 and CDR2: SQVTM and ANQGSEA. This CDR3 is built from 13 residues. In DNA, the CDR3 is TGCAGCGTTGAAGAAGGAGGAAGGGACGAGCAGTACTTC. Translating gives CSVEEGGRDEQYF.

This rearrangement joins TRBV7-2 to TRBJ2-2, with TRBD1 matching over 9 bases. CDR3 length: 16 residues. J was trimmed by 2 bases and V by 7 bases; bases with no gene match: 8. The germline V gene encodes CDR1 SGHTA and CDR2 FQGNSA. CDR3 in DNA: TGTGCCAGCAACAGACCGGGACAGGGAAACACCGGGGAGCTGTTTTTT. Residues: CASNRPGQGNTGELFF. The complete variable domain, with remaining parts taken from reference TRBV7-2 and TRBJ2-2, reads GAGVSQSPSNKVTEKGKDVELRCDPISGHTALYWYRQSLGQGLEFLIYFQGNSAPDKSGLPSDRFSAERTGGSVSTLTIQRTQQEDSAVYLCASNRPGQGNTGELFFGEGSRLTVL.